The 3 T cell receptor beta chains below come from one sample, sequenced in a study of T cells in Graves' hyperthyroidism and ophthalmopathy. RNA transcripts provided the source from which TCR beta CDR3 regions were amplified. First-round RT-PCR with HTBI primers amplified the TCR CDR3 region. TCRdb analysed the multiplex PCR reads with MiXCR anew, one entry per CDR3 protein. Here the sample spans about 270,000 distinct CDR3 sequences, 20% to 30% being singletons. The sample consisted of blood. The receptors here all came from a man aged 40-50 years with Graves' hyperthyroidism that later progressed to Graves' ophthalmopathy.

This clonotype was observed many times. The V and J genes are TRBV29-1 and TRBJ2-4; 9 positions match TRBD2. This CDR3 comprises 13 residues. V dropped 6 bases and J dropped 7; count of bases not matched to a gene: 7. From germline, CDR1 is SQVTM and CDR2 ANQGSEA. CDR3 in amino acids: CSVKGTSGNIQYF. CDR3 coding DNA: TGCAGCGTCAAAGGCACTAGCGGGAACATTCAGTACTTC. Based on the CDR3 plus reference TRBV29-1 and TRBJ2-4, the full variable domain is SAVISQKPSRDICQRGTSLTIQCQVDSQVTMMFWYRQQPGQSLTLIATANQGSEATYESGFVIDKFPISRPNLTFSTLTVSNMSPEDSSIYLCSVKGTSGNIQYFGAGTRLSVL.

The sample holds many counts of this clonotype. The chain links TRBV27 to TRBJ1-5; no reliable D call. Trimming pared 6 bases from V and 0 bases from J, leaving 18 bases between. Looked up from germline, CDR1 is MNHEY and CDR2 is SMNVEV (reference sequence). The CDR3 is made up of 17 amino acids. The CDR3 here is CASRPAAGRVSNQPQHF. The CDR3 DNA sequence: TGTGCCAGCAGGCCTGCCGCAGGAAGGGTTAGCAATCAGCCCCAGCATTTT.

Many counts were recorded for this clonotype. The chain employs TRBV29-1 and TRBJ2-7, with 8 positions matching TRBD2. The CDR3 runs 13 residues. Looked up from germline, CDR1 is SQVTM and CDR2 is ANQGSEA. After removal of 4 bases from V and 4 bases from J, the junction contained 6 bases not matched to a gene. DNA for the CDR3: TGCAGCGTTGTACTAGCGGAGAATTACGAGCAGTACTTC. This sequence encodes CSVVLAENYEQYF.